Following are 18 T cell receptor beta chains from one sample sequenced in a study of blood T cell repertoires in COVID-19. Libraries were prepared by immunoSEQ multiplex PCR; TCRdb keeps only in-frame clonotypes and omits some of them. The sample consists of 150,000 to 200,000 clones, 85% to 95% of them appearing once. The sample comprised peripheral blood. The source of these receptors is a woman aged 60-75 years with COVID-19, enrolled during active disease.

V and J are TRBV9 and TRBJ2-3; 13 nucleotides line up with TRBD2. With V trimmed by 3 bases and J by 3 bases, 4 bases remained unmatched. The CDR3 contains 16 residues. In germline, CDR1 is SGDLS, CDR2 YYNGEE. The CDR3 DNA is TGTGCCAGCAGCGCAACTAGCGGGGGGGGGACAGATACGCAGTATTTT. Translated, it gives CASSATSGGGTDTQYF.

This CDR3 reads CASSLARTTGLSNQPQHF. In DNA form, the CDR3 reads TGTGCCAGCAGCTTAGCCAGAACCACAGGGCTGAGCAATCAGCCCCAGCATTTT. The chain uses TRBV7-8 and TRBJ1-5; D might be TRBD1 (6 bases). Between the trimmed V and J ends, which lost 0 bases and 1 base, there was a span of 16 bases. Germline values: CDR1 SGHVS, CDR2 FQNEAQ. The CDR3 is 18 residues long.

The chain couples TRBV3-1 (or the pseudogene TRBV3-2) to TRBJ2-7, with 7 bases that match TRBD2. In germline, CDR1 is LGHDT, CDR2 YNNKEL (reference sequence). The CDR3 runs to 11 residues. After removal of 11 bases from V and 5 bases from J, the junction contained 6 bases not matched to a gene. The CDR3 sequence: CAVGRSNEQYF. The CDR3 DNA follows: TGTGCCGTCGGGAGGTCCAACGAGCAGTACTTC.

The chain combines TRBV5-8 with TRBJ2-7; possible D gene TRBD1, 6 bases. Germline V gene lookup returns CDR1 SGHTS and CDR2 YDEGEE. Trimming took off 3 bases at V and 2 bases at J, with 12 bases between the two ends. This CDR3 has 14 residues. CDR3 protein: CASSYPGQTYEQYF. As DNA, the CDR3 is TGTGCCAGCAGCTACCCGGGACAAACCTACGAGCAGTACTTC.

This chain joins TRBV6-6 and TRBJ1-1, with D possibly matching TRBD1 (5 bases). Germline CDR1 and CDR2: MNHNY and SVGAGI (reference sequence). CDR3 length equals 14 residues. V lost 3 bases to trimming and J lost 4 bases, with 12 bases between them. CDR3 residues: CASSYGAMRTEAFF. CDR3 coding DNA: TGTGCCAGCAGTTATGGGGCCATGCGCACTGAAGCTTTCTTT.

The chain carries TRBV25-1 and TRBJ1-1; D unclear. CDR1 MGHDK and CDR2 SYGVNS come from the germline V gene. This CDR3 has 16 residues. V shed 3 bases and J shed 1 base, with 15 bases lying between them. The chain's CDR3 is CASSEQRTMKNTEAFF. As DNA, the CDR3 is TGTGCCAGCAGTGAGCAGAGGACTATGAAGAACACTGAAGCTTTCTTT.

CDR3 sequence: CASSLEEGIGPQHF. Written as DNA, the CDR3 is TGTGCCAGCAGCTTAGAGGAGGGAATCGGGCCCCAGCATTTT. The rearrangement uses TRBV11-2 and TRBJ1-5, with D uncertain. V dropped 0 bases and J dropped 9 bases, with 12 bases sitting between them. CDR3 size: 14 residues. Germline-derived CDR1 and CDR2 are SGHAT and FQNNGV.

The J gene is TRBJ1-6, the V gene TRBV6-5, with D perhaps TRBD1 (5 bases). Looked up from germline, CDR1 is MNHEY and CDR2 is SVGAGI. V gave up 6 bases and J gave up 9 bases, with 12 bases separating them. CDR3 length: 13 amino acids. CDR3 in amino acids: CASRAGRSSPLHF. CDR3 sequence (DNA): TGTGCCAGCAGGGCAGGGCGGAGTTCACCCCTCCACTTT.

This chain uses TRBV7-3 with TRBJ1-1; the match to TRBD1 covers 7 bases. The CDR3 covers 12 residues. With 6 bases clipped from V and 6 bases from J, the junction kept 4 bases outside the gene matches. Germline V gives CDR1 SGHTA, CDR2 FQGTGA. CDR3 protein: CASSYQGAEAFF. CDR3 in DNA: TGTGCCAGCAGTTATCAGGGGGCTGAAGCTTTCTTT.

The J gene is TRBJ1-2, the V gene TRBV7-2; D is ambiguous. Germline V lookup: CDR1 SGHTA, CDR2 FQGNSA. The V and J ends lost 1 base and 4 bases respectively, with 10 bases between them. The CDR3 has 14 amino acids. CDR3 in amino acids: CASSLGGAAYGYTF. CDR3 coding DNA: TGTGCCAGCAGCTTAGGAGGCGCGGCCTATGGCTACACCTTC.

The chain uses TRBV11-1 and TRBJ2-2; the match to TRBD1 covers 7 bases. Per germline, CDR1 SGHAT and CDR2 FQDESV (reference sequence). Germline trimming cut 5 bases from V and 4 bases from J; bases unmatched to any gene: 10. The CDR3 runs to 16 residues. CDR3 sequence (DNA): TGTGCCAGCAGCCCGGGACAGCTGAAACCCACCGGGGAGCTGTTTTTT. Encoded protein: CASSPGQLKPTGELFF.

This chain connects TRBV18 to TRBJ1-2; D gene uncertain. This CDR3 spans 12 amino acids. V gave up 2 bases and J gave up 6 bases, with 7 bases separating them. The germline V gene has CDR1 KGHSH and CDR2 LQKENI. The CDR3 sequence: CASSPRQDGYTF. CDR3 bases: TGTGCCAGCTCACCAAGGCAGGATGGCTACACCTTC.

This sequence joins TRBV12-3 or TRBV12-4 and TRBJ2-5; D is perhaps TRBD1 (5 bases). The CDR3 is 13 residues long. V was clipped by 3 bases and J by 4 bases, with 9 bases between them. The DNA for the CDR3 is TGTGCCAGCAGTTTTATCCAGGGAGAGACCCAGTACTTC. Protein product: CASSFIQGETQYF.

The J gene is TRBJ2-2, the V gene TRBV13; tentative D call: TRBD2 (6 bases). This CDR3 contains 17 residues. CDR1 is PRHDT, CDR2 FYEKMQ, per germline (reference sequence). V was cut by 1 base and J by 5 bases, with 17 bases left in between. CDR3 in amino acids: CASSLDDGGFGTGELFF. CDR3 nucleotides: TGTGCCAGCAGCTTAGACGACGGGGGTTTTGGTACCGGGGAGCTGTTTTTT.

The DNA for the CDR3 is TGTGCCAGCAGTTACCCGAGGTCCGGGAATCAGCCCCAGCATTTT. Encoded protein: CASSYPRSGNQPQHF. The chain couples TRBV6-2 or TRBV6-3 to TRBJ1-5; D is uncertain. CDR3 length equals 15 residues. Trimming removed 2 bases from V and 4 bases from J, with 12 bases in between. The germline CDR1 and CDR2 sequences are MNHEY and SVGEGT.

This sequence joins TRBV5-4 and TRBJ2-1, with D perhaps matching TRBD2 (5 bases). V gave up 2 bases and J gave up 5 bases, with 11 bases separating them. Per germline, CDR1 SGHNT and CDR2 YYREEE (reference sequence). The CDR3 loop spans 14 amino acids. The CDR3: CASSFFGVNNEQFF. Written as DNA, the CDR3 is TGTGCCAGCAGCTTTTTCGGGGTAAACAATGAGCAGTTCTTC.

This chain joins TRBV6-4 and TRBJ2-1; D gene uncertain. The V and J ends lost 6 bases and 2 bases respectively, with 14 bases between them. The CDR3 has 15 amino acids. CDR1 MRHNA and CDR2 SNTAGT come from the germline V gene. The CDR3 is CASSAGEPAYNEQFF. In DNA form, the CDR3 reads TGTGCCAGCAGCGCCGGAGAGCCAGCCTACAATGAGCAGTTCTTC.

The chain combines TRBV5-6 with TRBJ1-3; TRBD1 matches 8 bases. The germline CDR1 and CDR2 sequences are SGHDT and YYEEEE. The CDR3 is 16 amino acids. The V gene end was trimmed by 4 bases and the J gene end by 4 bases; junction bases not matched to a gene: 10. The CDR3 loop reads CASSRGTGRLGNTIYF. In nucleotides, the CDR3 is TGTGCCAGCAGCAGAGGGACAGGCCGACTCGGAAACACCATATATTTT.